This TCR beta chain was retrieved from a study of blood T cell repertoires in COVID-19. Study as a whole: Sites in the United States, Italy and Spain provided acute and convalescent COVID-19 samples.

This clone was observed a single time. The germline V gene encodes CDR1 SEHNR and CDR2 FQNEAQ (reference sequence). This CDR3 has 13 residues. V was clipped by 4 bases and J by 4 bases; unmatched bases: 3. Sequenced by immunoSEQ multiplex PCR; TCRdb stores in-frame clones only, minus some. The repertoire includes under 150,000 clones, around 83% of them detected once, and 5.5% to 6% sits in the top ten. The sequence derives from a man aged 80 or over with active or convalescent COVID-19. The chain recombines TRBV7-9 with TRBJ1-2; TRBD1 aligns across 7 bases. The sequencing sample was made of peripheral blood. CDR3 sequence (DNA): TGTGCCAGCAGCTACCGGGACAGCTATGGCTACACCTTC. Translating it yields CASSYRDSYGYTF.